This T cell receptor beta chain was identified during a study of T cell responses to AZD1222 COVID-19 vaccine. Study-level results: Clonal diversity may have been underestimated, and the donors were mostly white British, with more females than males.

Libraries were prepared by immunoSEQ multiplex PCR; TCRdb keeps only in-frame clonotypes and omits some of them. The profile shows 57,000 or so clones, about 70% of them singletons. The germline V gene encodes CDR1 SGHTA and CDR2 FQGNSA. CDR3 size: 16 residues. Trimming stripped 2 bases from V and 1 base from J, with 14 bases between. Points on this clone: The antigen is not known.

This sequence joins TRBV7-2 and TRBJ1-1, with D possibly being TRBD1 (5 bases). The source is an adult in good health. The sample here was peripheral blood, taken on day 0 of AZD1222 vaccination. CDR3 in amino acids: CASSLNPPDRNTEAFF. CDR3 DNA: TGTGCCAGCAGCTTAAACCCGCCCGACAGGAACACTGAAGCTTTCTTT.